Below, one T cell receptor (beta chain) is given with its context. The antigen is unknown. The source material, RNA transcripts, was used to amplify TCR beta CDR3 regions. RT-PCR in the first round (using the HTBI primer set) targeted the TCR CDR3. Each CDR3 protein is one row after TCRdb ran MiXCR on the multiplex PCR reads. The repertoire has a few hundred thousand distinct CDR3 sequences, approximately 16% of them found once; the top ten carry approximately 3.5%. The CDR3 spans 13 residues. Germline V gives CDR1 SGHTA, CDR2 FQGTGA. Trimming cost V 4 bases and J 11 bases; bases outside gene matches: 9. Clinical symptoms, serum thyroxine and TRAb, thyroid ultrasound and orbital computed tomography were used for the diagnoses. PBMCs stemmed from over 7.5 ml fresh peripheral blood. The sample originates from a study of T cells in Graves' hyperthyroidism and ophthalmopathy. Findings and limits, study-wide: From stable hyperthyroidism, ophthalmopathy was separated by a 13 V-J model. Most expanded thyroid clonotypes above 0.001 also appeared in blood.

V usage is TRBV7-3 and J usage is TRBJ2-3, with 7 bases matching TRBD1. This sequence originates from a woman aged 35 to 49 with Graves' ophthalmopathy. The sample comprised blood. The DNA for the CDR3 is TGTGCCAGCAGCTATCAAAGGGACAGCGAGCAGTATTTT. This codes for CASSYQRDSEQYF. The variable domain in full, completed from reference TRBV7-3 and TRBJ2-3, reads GAGVSQTPSNKVTEKGKYVELRCDPISGHTALYWYRQSLGQGPEFLIYFQGTGAADDSGLPNDRFFAVRPEGSVSTLKIQRTERGDSAVYLCASSYQRDSEQYFGPGTRLTVL.